Reported below is one T cell receptor beta chain. The antigen is not known. The protocol was immunoSEQ multiplex PCR, while the TCRdb copy is restricted to in-frame clones and leaves out a portion. The sample contains approximately 77,000 clones, roughly 91% of which appear only once. This entry is derived from a study of graft-versus-host responses after intestinal transplantation. The junction had 1 base not matched to a gene; V was cut back by 1 base and J by 7 bases. Per the germline V gene, CDR1 is LNHDA and CDR2 is SQIVND (reference sequence). The CDR3 runs to 13 residues. The chain uses TRBV19 and TRBJ1-5; TRBD1 aligns across 7 bases. Here the sequenced sample was unstimulated CD4+ T cells sorted from spleen or lymph node cells, taken before intestinal transplant. The TCR originated in a human donor who received an intestinal transplant. Written as DNA, the CDR3 is TGTGCCAGTAGTATAGTAGGGGGCCAGCCCCAGCATTTT. Translation gives CASSIVGGQPQHF.